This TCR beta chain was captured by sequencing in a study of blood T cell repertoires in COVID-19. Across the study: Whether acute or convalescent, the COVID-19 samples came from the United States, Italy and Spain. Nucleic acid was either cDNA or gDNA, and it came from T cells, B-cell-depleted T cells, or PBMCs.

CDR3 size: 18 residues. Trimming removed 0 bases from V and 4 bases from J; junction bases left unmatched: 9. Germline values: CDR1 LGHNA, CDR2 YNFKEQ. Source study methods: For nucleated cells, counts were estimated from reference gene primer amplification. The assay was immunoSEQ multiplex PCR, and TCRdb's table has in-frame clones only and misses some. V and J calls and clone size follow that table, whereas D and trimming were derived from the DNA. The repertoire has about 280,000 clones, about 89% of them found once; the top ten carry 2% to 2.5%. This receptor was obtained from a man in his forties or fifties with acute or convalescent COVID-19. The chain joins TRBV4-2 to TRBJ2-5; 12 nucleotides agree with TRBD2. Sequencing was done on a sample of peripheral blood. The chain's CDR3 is CASSQDPPLAGGRETQYF. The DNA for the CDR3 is TGTGCCAGCAGCCAAGACCCCCCCCTAGCGGGGGGGCGAGAGACCCAGTACTTC.